This TCR beta chain was captured by sequencing in a study of T cells in Graves' hyperthyroidism and ophthalmopathy. Regarding the study as a whole: Before onset, by a median of about six months, the model predicted ophthalmopathy.

Amplification of TCR beta CDR3 regions was performed using RNA transcripts as template. With the HTBI primer set, the TCR CDR3 went through a first round of RT-PCR. TCRdb recomputed calls from the multiplex PCR reads with MiXCR, one row per CDR3 protein. Of about 500,000 distinct CDR3 sequences in the sample, around an eighth are singletons; the top ten hold 15% to 20%. The CDR3 runs to 14 residues. Per the germline V gene, CDR1 is SGDLS and CDR2 is YYNGEE. V was trimmed by 3 bases and J by 5 bases, leaving 9 bases between them. As concerns this clonotype: What it binds is unknown. With a much larger clone just one base away, this may be a read error. The conserved closing phenylalanine or tryptophan is absent in this CDR3, likely reflecting a read error.

The chain is built from TRBV9 and TRBJ1-6, with D maybe TRBD1 (6 bases). The sample consisted of blood. The TCR originated in a woman aged 18 to 35 with Graves' hyperthyroidism. The CDR3 loop reads CASSARTDNSPLHV. The CDR3 coding sequence is TGTGCCAGCAGCGCCCGGACAGATAATTCACCCCTCCACGTT.